This TCR beta chain is drawn from a study of T cell responses to AZD1222 COVID-19 vaccine. The study, taken as a whole, reports: Following two doses of AZD1222, Spike-specific TCR breadth and depth rose. Among the donors, most were white British and more were female, and clonal diversity was possibly underestimated.

Using immunoSEQ multiplex PCR, the repertoire was profiled, and TCRdb retains in-frame clones only, with some absent. The table shows 150,000 to 200,000 clones, with under 95% occurring only once. As regards this clone: The antigen is unknown.

Second-dose recipients at about 4 or about 12 weeks were treated as one pooled group. Trimming at V came to 5 bases and at J to 2 bases, leaving 11 bases not matched to a gene. Germline loops: CDR1 ENHRY, CDR2 SYGVKD. CDR3 length: 18 amino acids. The sequenced sample was peripheral blood, obtained 28 days after the second AZD1222 dose. V gene TRBV10-3 combines with J gene TRBJ1-5; the match to TRBD1 covers 11 bases. This sequence was found in an adult who received the AZD1222 COVID-19 vaccine. Here the CDR3 reads CAISNGTGGFLRNQPQHF. DNA of the CDR3: TGTGCCATCAGTAATGGGACAGGGGGTTTCTTGCGCAATCAGCCCCAGCATTTT.